This TCR beta chain was identified during a study of metastatic and nonmetastatic thyroid tumors. Overall study: Malignant and benign thyroid patients had repertoires compared in peripheral blood and tumor or nodule tissue.

Every patient was untreated before thyroid surgery. V was pared by 3 bases and J by 7 bases, with 22 bases between. This CDR3 spans 16 amino acids. Germline V gene data show CDR1 as MGHDK and CDR2 as SYGVNS. Ten or more counts support this clone. TCRdb ran MiXCR on the PCR reads. Among tens of thousands of clones listed, 13% were seen once. Sequences were obtained from blood. This TCR came from a female donor with papillary thyroid cancer or a benign thyroid nodule (not recorded which). Some clones in this sample may be carry-over from other donors' samples. The V call is TRBV25-1, the J call TRBJ2-7; possibly TRBD1 or TRBD2 for D (5 bases each). DNA of the CDR3: TGTGCCAGCAGTGATCCAAGGGACCCCTCCGGGTGGGAGCAGTACTTC. Protein sequence: CASSDPRDPSGWEQYF.